The 27 T cell receptor beta chains in this list originate from one sample, sequenced in a study of blood T cell repertoires in COVID-19. TCRdb keeps only in-frame clones here, not all; method: immunoSEQ multiplex PCR. The sample includes a few hundred thousand clones, approximately 83% of them seen just once. The sequenced sample was peripheral blood. The receptors shown here come from a woman aged 25-40 years with COVID-19, enrolled during active disease.

This clone has a handful of counts. The chain recombines TRBV4-3 with TRBJ2-3; TRBD2 matches 8 bases. Germline values: CDR1 LGHNA, CDR2 YSLEER. The CDR3 spans 17 residues. Trimming took 1 base from V and 2 from J; bases not matched to a gene: 8. Here the CDR3 reads CASSQGIAGSPTDTQYF. The CDR3 DNA is TGCGCCAGCAGCCAAGGGATAGCGGGGTCCCCCACAGATACGCAGTATTTT.

The chain couples TRBV2 to TRBJ2-3; 9 nucleotides align to TRBD1. This CDR3 spans 16 amino acids. Germline CDR1 is SNHLY and CDR2 is FYNNEI. V shed 6 bases and J 3 bases; nucleotides not matched to a gene: 10. CDR3 sequence (DNA): TGTGCCAGCAGCGCACCCGGGACAGGGAGAACAGATACGCAGTATTTT. Its translation: CASSAPGTGRTDTQYF.

This sequence joins TRBV28 and TRBJ2-7; 7 bases line up with TRBD1. Per germline, CDR1 MDHEN and CDR2 SYDVKM. The CDR3 extends over 17 amino acids. After removal of 7 bases from V and 0 bases from J, the junction contained 15 bases not matched to a gene. CDR3 DNA: TGTGCCAGCACCGAGGGACAGTTTTCAAATAGCTCCTACGAGCAGTACTTC. Protein: CASTEGQFSNSSYEQYF.

The chain is built from TRBV12-5 and TRBJ1-1; no clear D. CDR3 length equals 13 residues. CDR1 and CDR2 from the germline V gene are LGHNT and FRNRAP. Between the trimmed V and J ends, which lost 6 bases and 1 base, there was a span of 9 bases. CDR3: CASGFGRNTEAFF. CDR3 in DNA: TGTGCTAGTGGCTTTGGCAGGAACACTGAAGCTTTCTTT.

The genes are TRBV7-2 and TRBJ2-7; D not resolved. With 1 base removed from V and 6 bases from J, the gap between germline ends came to 13 bases. Per germline, CDR1 SGHTA and CDR2 FQGNSA. CDR3 length: 14 amino acids. CDR3 DNA sequence: TGTGCCAGCAGCTTAGTAGGCCGGGTCTCCGAGCAGTACTTC. It codes for CASSLVGRVSEQYF. The complete variable domain, with remaining parts taken from reference TRBV7-2 and TRBJ2-7, reads GAGVSQSPSNKVTEKGKDVELRCDPISGHTALYWYRQSLGQGLEFLIYFQGNSAPDKSGLPSDRFSAERTGGSVSTLTIQRTQQEDSAVYLCASSLVGRVSEQYFGPGTRLTVT.

The chain employs TRBV5-1 and TRBJ2-7; TRBD1 is a possible D gene (6 bases). CDR3 size: 15 residues. Germline V CDR1 and CDR2: SGHRS, YFSETQ. The germline V and J ends were trimmed by 0 bases and 0 bases, with 10 bases remaining between them. Here the CDR3 DNA reads TGCGCCAGCAGCTTGGGGACAGCGAGCTCCTACGAGCAGTACTTC. This encodes CASSLGTASSYEQYF.

The chain joins TRBV28 to TRBJ1-5; D is possibly TRBD1 (5 bases). Trimming shortened V by 4 bases and J by 0 bases, and 10 bases separated the two germline ends. The CDR3 has 15 amino acids. Germline V gives CDR1 MDHEN, CDR2 SYDVKM. The CDR3 DNA reads as TGTGCCAGCAGTTGGGACTCCCTTAGCAATCAGCCCCAGCATTTT. The encoded protein is CASSWDSLSNQPQHF.

J is TRBJ1-1 and V is TRBV6-4, with D maybe TRBD1 (5 bases). The germline gives CDR1 MRHNA, CDR2 SNTAGT. Trimming stripped 0 bases from V and 8 bases from J, with 16 bases between. The CDR3 spans 15 residues. The CDR3 is CASSDSRRGGGEAFF. The CDR3, as DNA: TGTGCCAGCAGTGACTCGAGAAGGGGTGGAGGGGAAGCTTTCTTT.

This clone was picked up a small number of times. The chain links TRBV3-1 (or the pseudogene TRBV3-2) to TRBJ2-1, with TRBD2 matching over 13 bases. J lost 7 bases, V lost 4 bases, and 10 bases had no gene match. The germline V gene encodes CDR1 LGHDT and CDR2 YNNKEL (reference sequence). The CDR3 is 17 residues long. The CDR3 reads CASSPIWTSGRWNEQFF. The CDR3 DNA is TGTGCCAGCAGCCCCATCTGGACTAGCGGGAGATGGAATGAGCAGTTCTTC.

The V gene is TRBV9, the J gene TRBJ2-5; D is uncertain. Germline V lookup: CDR1 SGDLS, CDR2 YYNGEE. The CDR3 is 14 residues long. The germline V and J ends were trimmed by 4 bases and 4 bases, with 14 bases remaining between them. The CDR3 nucleotides read TGTGCCAGCAGCCCTGGTTTAGCCTTAGAGACCCAGTACTTC. Amino acids: CASSPGLALETQYF.

The V and J genes are TRBV30 and TRBJ2-5; a possible D gene is TRBD2 (6 bases). The germline CDR1 and CDR2 sequences are GTSNPN and SVGIG (reference sequence). The V end was cut by 4 bases, the J end by 5 bases, with 17 bases between. The CDR3 sequence is 14 residues long. In DNA form, the CDR3 reads TGTGCCTGGACGGGTAGCGGAGGCTGGGAGACCCAGTACTTC. Translating gives CAWTGSGGWETQYF.

This clone was counted a few times. J is TRBJ1-6 and V is TRBV25-1, with a weak D call TRBD1 (5 bases). This CDR3 comprises 14 residues. The germline V and J ends were trimmed by 6 bases and 14 bases, with 20 bases remaining between them. From germline, CDR1 is MGHDK and CDR2 SYGVNS. CDR3 sequence (DNA): TGTGCCAGCAGCCAGGGCAGGAAGGTAGAAGCCCTCCACTTT. This codes for CASSQGRKVEALHF.

CDR3 bases: TGTGCCAGCAGCCCCGGGATAACTAGCGACTCCTACGAGCAGTACTTC. Encoded protein: CASSPGITSDSYEQYF. V gene TRBV5-4 combines with J gene TRBJ2-7, with TRBD2 matching over 7 bases. The V and J ends lost 4 bases and 0 bases, in that order; junction bases with no gene match: 10. The CDR3 contains 16 residues. Germline CDR1 reads SGHNT; CDR2 reads YYREEE (reference sequence).

V and J are TRBV27 and TRBJ1-5, with 8 bases lining up with TRBD1. The CDR3 contains 15 residues. Germline trimming cut 2 bases from V and 3 bases from J; bases unmatched to any gene: 3. Germline CDR1 reads MNHEY; CDR2 reads SMNVEV (reference sequence). Written as DNA, the CDR3 is TGTGCCAGCAGTTTAACAGGGGGAGTCAATCAGCCCCAGCATTTT. Protein product: CASSLTGGVNQPQHF.

CDR3 sequence (DNA): TGCGCCAGCAGCTCCCCAGAAGGCGGCGAGACCCAGTACTTC. It yields the protein CASSSPEGGETQYF. The chain joins TRBV5-1 to TRBJ2-5; D is uncertain. The CDR3 is 14 residues long. Trimming removed 3 bases from V and 5 bases from J, with 14 bases in between. Germline loops: CDR1 SGHRS, CDR2 YFSETQ.

The rearrangement links TRBV6-4 to TRBJ1-2; TRBD1 aligns across 9 bases. With 5 bases clipped from V and 4 bases from J, the junction kept 8 bases outside the gene matches. In germline, CDR1 is MRHNA, CDR2 SNTAGT. The CDR3 has 15 amino acids. CDR3 sequence (DNA): TGTGCCAGCAGTTTAACGGGACAGGGCCCCTATGGCTACACCTTC. Its translation: CASSLTGQGPYGYTF.

This chain uses TRBV5-1 with TRBJ2-3; weak D call: TRBD2 (7 bases). The CDR3 is 19 amino acids. Germline CDR1 reads SGHRS; CDR2 reads YFSETQ. V was clipped by 6 bases and J by 0 bases, with 26 bases between them. The CDR3 sequence is CASTHTPRGPNPSTDTQYF. As DNA, the CDR3 is TGCGCCAGCACCCATACCCCGCGGGGGCCAAACCCGAGCACAGATACGCAGTATTTT.

CDR3 region: CASSSDRMNGYTF. DNA for the CDR3: TGTGCCAGCAGCTCGGACAGAATGAATGGCTACACCTTC. V and J are TRBV27 and TRBJ1-2, with TRBD1 as a possible D gene (6 bases). V was clipped by 6 bases and J by 6 bases, with 14 bases between them. The CDR3 consists of 13 residues. CDR1 and CDR2 from the germline V gene are MNHEY and SMNVEV (reference sequence).

The chain joins TRBV15 to TRBJ1-2; 7 bases agree with TRBD1. The germline gives CDR1 LNHNV, CDR2 YYDKDF (reference sequence). The ends lost 0 bases at V and 7 bases at J; junction bases unmatched: 5. CDR3 size: 14 residues. This CDR3 is CATSRDTGESGYTF. The CDR3 region has the DNA TGTGCCACCAGCAGAGACACAGGGGAGAGTGGCTACACCTTC.

The chain has TRBV29-1 and TRBJ1-2; D not resolved. Germline values: CDR1 SQVTM, CDR2 ANQGSEA. V lost 6 bases and J 7 bases, leaving 9 bases between the germline ends. This CDR3 contains 10 residues. CDR3: CSVGAGGYTF. The CDR3 region has the DNA TGCAGCGTCGGCGCGGGTGGCTACACCTTC.

The chain combines TRBV4-2 with TRBJ1-1, with a possible D match to TRBD1 (6 bases). The CDR3 sequence is 14 residues long. The ends were cut back, 3 bases at V and 0 bases at J, with 8 bases in the middle. Germline assignment: CDR1 LGHNA and CDR2 YNFKEQ. The CDR3 DNA follows: TGTGCCAGCAGCCAGGGGGCGCTGAACACTGAAGCTTTCTTT. Its translation is CASSQGALNTEAFF.

The rearrangement links TRBV15 to TRBJ1-1; D gene unclear. The V end was cut by 1 base, the J end by 4 bases, with 13 bases between. Germline CDR1 and CDR2: LNHNV and YYDKDF (reference sequence). This CDR3 contains 15 residues. The CDR3 here is CATSRVDRGLTEAFF. CDR3 in DNA: TGTGCCACCAGCAGAGTGGATAGAGGACTCACTGAAGCTTTCTTT.

This clone was observed once. The chain carries TRBV5-1 and TRBJ2-7; tentatively, D is TRBD1 (6 bases). The CDR3 is made up of 15 amino acids. Germline lookup yields CDR1 SGHRS and CDR2 YFSETQ. Deletions cut 5 bases from V and 1 base from J, with 16 bases between. DNA for the CDR3: TGCGCCAGCAGTCCGCTACAGGGCTCATCCTACGAGCAGTACTTC. The encoded protein is CASSPLQGSSYEQYF. Together with reference TRBV5-1 and TRBJ2-7, the CDR3 gives the full variable domain: KAGVTQTPRYLIKTRGQQVTLSCSPISGHRSVSWYQQTPGQGLQFLFEYFSETQRNKGNFPGRFSGRQFSNSRSEMNVSTLELGDSALYLCASSPLQGSSYEQYFGPGTRLTVT.

V and J are TRBV5-1 and TRBJ2-1; 11 positions agree with TRBD2. The V gene end was trimmed by 1 base and the J gene end by 9 bases; junction bases not matched to a gene: 6. The CDR3 loop spans 15 amino acids. Per the germline V gene, CDR1 is SGHRS and CDR2 is YFSETQ. The CDR3 DNA is TGCGCCAGCAGCTTGAGAACTAGCGGGAGTTCTGAGCAGTTCTTC. Its translation is CASSLRTSGSSEQFF.

CDR3 protein: CASSSTQGVAYEQYF. CDR3 in DNA: TGTGCCAGCAGCTCTACGCAGGGGGTGGCCTACGAGCAGTACTTC. This sequence joins TRBV5-4 and TRBJ2-7; TRBD1 agrees at 7 bases. The germline V gene encodes CDR1 SGHNT and CDR2 YYREEE (reference sequence). This CDR3 comprises 15 residues. The junction had 8 bases not matched to a gene; V was cut back by 3 bases and J by 2 bases. The variable domain in full, completed from reference TRBV5-4 and TRBJ2-7, reads ETGVTQSPTHLIKTRGQQVTLRCSSQSGHNTVSWYQQALGQGPQFIFQYYREEENGRGNFPPRFSGLQFPNYSSELNVNALELDDSALYLCASSSTQGVAYEQYFGPGTRLTVT.

DNA for the CDR3: TGTGCCAGCAGTTCAGTGGCAGGGGGACTAGCGGGACTCGGGGAGCTGTTTTTT. It is translated as CASSSVAGGLAGLGELFF. The chain links TRBV27 to TRBJ2-2; 13 nucleotides line up with TRBD2. Trimming removed 4 bases from V and 7 bases from J; junction bases left unmatched: 12. The CDR3 loop spans 18 amino acids. Looked up from germline, CDR1 is MNHEY and CDR2 is SMNVEV (reference sequence).

The CDR3 nucleotides read TGTGCCAGCAGCCAAGATGGGGGGACAGGGGGCGGATCTGGGGCCAACGTCCTGACTTTC. Translating gives CASSQDGGTGGGSGANVLTF. The chain combines TRBV4-2 with TRBJ2-6; 12 bases are a match to TRBD1. V lost 0 bases to trimming and J lost 1 base; unmatched junction nucleotides: 7. Germline lookup yields CDR1 LGHNA and CDR2 YNFKEQ. This CDR3 has 20 residues.